A single sample gave rise to the 15 T cell receptor beta chains below, sequenced in a study of T cell responses to AZD1222 COVID-19 vaccine. The protocol was immunoSEQ multiplex PCR, while the TCRdb copy is restricted to in-frame clones and leaves out a portion. There are 120,000 or so clones in the sample; 65% to 90% occur only once, and about 26% lies in the top ten. The specimen comprised peripheral blood, sampled 28 days after the second AZD1222 dose. Source of these receptors: an adult who received the AZD1222 COVID-19 vaccine.

The gene calls are TRBV5-1 and TRBJ1-4, with D unresolved. The CDR3 is 12 amino acids. Germline assignment: CDR1 SGHRS and CDR2 YFSETQ. Trimming took off 0 bases at V and 8 bases at J, with 5 bases between the two ends. CDR3: CASSLGREKLFF. The CDR3 DNA reads TGCGCCAGCAGCTTGGGTCGGGAAAAACTGTTTTTT.

This clone has just a few counts. The chain combines TRBV2 with TRBJ1-2; possibly TRBD1 for D (5 bases). The CDR3 covers 13 residues. V lost 5 bases and J lost 8, with 15 bases in between. CDR1 and CDR2 from the germline V gene are SNHLY and FYNNEI. The CDR3: CASSPTGQGGYTF. Here the CDR3 DNA reads TGTGCCAGCAGTCCTACCGGACAAGGAGGCTACACCTTC.

The V gene is TRBV28, the J gene TRBJ2-5, with D perhaps matching TRBD1 or TRBD2 (5 bases each). Germline CDR1 and CDR2: MDHEN and SYDVKM. V dropped 7 bases and J dropped 2 bases, with 20 bases sitting between them. This CDR3 region has 16 residues. CDR3 sequence (DNA): TGTGCCAGCACCCCCCGGAAGGGGCGGGTGCAAGAGACCCAGTACTTC. It codes for CASTPRKGRVQETQYF.

The chain joins TRBV10-1 to TRBJ1-1; no clear D. V was cut by 3 bases and J by 4 bases, with 12 bases left in between. This CDR3 has 14 residues. In germline, CDR1 is WNHNN, CDR2 SYGVQD (reference sequence). CDR3 sequence: CASSDVRVGTEAFF. In DNA, the CDR3 is TGCGCCAGCAGTGATGTAAGGGTGGGCACTGAAGCTTTCTTT.

This clone was counted only a few times. This chain connects TRBV29-1 to TRBJ1-5; D gene unclear. Germline loops: CDR1 SQVTM, CDR2 ANQGSEA. The CDR3 has 12 residues. The germline V and J ends were trimmed by 4 bases and 4 bases, with 8 bases remaining between them. The CDR3 loop reads CSVAEGNQPQHF. In DNA, the CDR3 is TGCAGCGTTGCGGAGGGAAATCAGCCCCAGCATTTT.

The chain joins TRBV6-2 or TRBV6-3 to TRBJ2-2, with D perhaps matching TRBD1 (6 bases). The CDR3 loop spans 13 amino acids. The germline V gene has CDR1 MNHEY and CDR2 SVGEGT. Trimming took off 6 bases at V and 9 bases at J, with 14 bases between the two ends. CDR3 coding DNA: TGTGCCAGCAGCGGCCCCACAGGGAGGGAGCTGTTTTTT. Protein sequence: CASSGPTGRELFF.

This clone was recorded only once. This chain joins TRBV7-2 and TRBJ2-3, with 7 bases fitting TRBD1. The CDR3 totals 11 residues. Germline V gives CDR1 SGHTA, CDR2 FQGNSA. The ends lost 5 bases at V and 15 bases at J; junction bases unmatched: 8. Here the CDR3 DNA reads TGTGCCAGCAGCGCCCGACAGGGAAACTATTTT. Translated: CASSARQGNYF.

The J gene is TRBJ1-5, the V gene TRBV6-5; no firm D call. This CDR3 has 13 residues. The germline V and J ends were trimmed by 6 bases and 7 bases, with 13 bases remaining between them. CDR1 is MNHEY, CDR2 SVGAGI, per germline. CDR3 in amino acids: CASRRNPNQPQHF. CDR3 sequence (DNA): TGTGCCAGCAGGAGAAACCCCAACCAGCCCCAGCATTTT.

The CDR3 DNA is TGTGCCAGCAGCTTGCGAGTCGCCGAGCCCCAGCATTTT. Its protein is CASSLRVAEPQHF. V is TRBV5-6 and J is TRBJ1-5; D gene unclear. Germline V gives CDR1 SGHDT, CDR2 YYEEEE. The CDR3 spans 13 residues. V gave up 1 base and J gave up 8 bases, with 10 bases separating them.

V is TRBV7-8 and J is TRBJ2-5, with D perhaps TRBD1 (6 bases). Germline-derived CDR1 and CDR2 are SGHVS and FQNEAQ. Trimming shortened V by 1 base and J by 5 bases, and 11 bases separated the two germline ends. This CDR3 is 14 amino acids long. The CDR3 nucleotides are TGTGCCAGCAGCTTAGTGGGGGCGTGGGAGACCCAGTACTTC. It specifies CASSLVGAWETQYF.

The chain recombines TRBV27 with TRBJ2-2; 9 bases match TRBD1. Germline CDR1 and CDR2: MNHEY and SMNVEV (reference sequence). The CDR3 consists of 15 residues. The trim removed 3 bases at V and 5 bases at J, leaving 4 bases unmatched. The CDR3 is CASSFRDRATGELFF. The CDR3 coding sequence is TGTGCCAGCAGTTTTCGGGACAGGGCGACCGGGGAGCTGTTTTTT.

V gene TRBV4-3 combines with J gene TRBJ1-1; weak D call: TRBD1 (6 bases). CDR1 and CDR2 from the germline V gene are LGHNA and YSLEER. The CDR3 length is 15 residues. With 1 base removed from V and 2 bases from J, the gap between germline ends came to 11 bases. CDR3 sequence: CASSQAWGANTEAFF. CDR3 nucleotide sequence: TGCGCCAGCAGCCAAGCCTGGGGGGCTAACACTGAAGCTTTCTTT.

The J gene is TRBJ1-4, the V gene TRBV3-1 (or the pseudogene TRBV3-2); D unresolved. The V end was cut by 5 bases, the J end by 5 bases, with 15 bases between. The germline CDR1 and CDR2 sequences are LGHDT and YNNKEL (reference sequence). CDR3 size: 15 residues. The CDR3, as DNA: TGTGCCAGCAGCGACTTCCCCCAGGCGAATGAAAAACTGTTTTTT. It specifies CASSDFPQANEKLFF.

The V and J genes are TRBV28 and TRBJ1-5; a weak D match, TRBD1 (6 bases). There are 14 residues in the CDR3. V lost 3 bases and J lost 5, with 11 bases in between. Per germline, CDR1 MDHEN and CDR2 SYDVKM. DNA of the CDR3: TGTGCCAGCAGTTTCGGGACACCCTATCAGCCCCAGCATTTT. Its protein product is CASSFGTPYQPQHF.

The chain has TRBV25-1 and TRBJ2-1, with D possibly matching TRBD2 (6 bases). V was clipped by 7 bases and J by 2 bases, with 12 bases between them. Germline V gene sequence: CDR1 MGHDK, CDR2 SYGVNS. CDR3 size: 14 residues. The CDR3 loop is CASTELATYNEQFF. CDR3 bases: TGTGCCAGCACGGAGCTAGCGACCTACAATGAGCAGTTCTTC.